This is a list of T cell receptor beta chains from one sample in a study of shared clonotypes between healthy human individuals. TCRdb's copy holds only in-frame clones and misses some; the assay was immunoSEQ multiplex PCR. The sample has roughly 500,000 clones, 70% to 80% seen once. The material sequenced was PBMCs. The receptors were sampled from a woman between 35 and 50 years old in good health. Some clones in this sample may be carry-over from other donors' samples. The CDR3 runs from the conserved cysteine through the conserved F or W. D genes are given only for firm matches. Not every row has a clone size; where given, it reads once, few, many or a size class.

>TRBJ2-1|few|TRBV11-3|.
TGTGCCAGCAGCTTGGGCAGGGGAAGGAATGAGCAGTTCTTC
CASSLGRGRNEQFF
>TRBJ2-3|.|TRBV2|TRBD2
TGTGCCAGTCGGTTACTAGCGGTGGTGACAGATACGCAGTATTTT
CASRLLAVVTDTQYF
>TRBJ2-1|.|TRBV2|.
TGTGCCAGCAGTCCATCGACTAGGCCTACCTACAATGAGCAGTTCTTC
CASSPSTRPTYNEQFF
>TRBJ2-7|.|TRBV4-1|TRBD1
TGCGCCAGCAGCCAAGATGGCGTGGGGACAGGGTCTGCCGAGCAGTACTTC
CASSQDGVGTGSAEQYF
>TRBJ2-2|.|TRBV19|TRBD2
TGTGCCAGTAGTATAGATGCGCTAGCGGGAGTCGGGGAGCTGTTTTTT
CASSIDALAGVGELFF
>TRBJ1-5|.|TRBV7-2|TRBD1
TGTGCCAGCAGCTTAGGGCGAGGGACAGCTCTCGGGCAGCCCCAGCATTTT
CASSLGRGTALGQPQHF
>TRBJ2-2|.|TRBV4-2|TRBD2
TGTGCCAGCAGCCAAGCTCCTAGCGGGAGAAACACCGGGGAGCTGTTTTTT
CASSQAPSGRNTGELFF
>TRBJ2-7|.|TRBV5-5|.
TGTGCCAGCAGCTTGGATAGGACGGGAACCTACGAGCAGTACTTC
CASSLDRTGTYEQYF
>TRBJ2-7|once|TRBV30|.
TGTGCCCAGAACCTGGGGGGTTACGAGCAGTACTTC
CAQNLGGYEQYF
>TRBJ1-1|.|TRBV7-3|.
TGTGCCAGCAGTTCCGAAAGAGAGACTGAAGCTTTCTTT
CASSSERETEAFF
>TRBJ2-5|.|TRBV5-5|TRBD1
TGTGCCAGCAGCTTCGGGACAGGGGGCTACGAGACCCAGTACTTC
CASSFGTGGYETQYF
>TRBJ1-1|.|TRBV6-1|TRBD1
TGTGCCAGCAACGGGAGACAGGGAGTGAACACTGAAGCTTTCTTT
CASNGRQGVNTEAFF
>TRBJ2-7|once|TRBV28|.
TGTGCCAGCAGTTCCCGTCGAGGGAGGTACGAGCAGTACTTC
CASSSRRGRYEQYF
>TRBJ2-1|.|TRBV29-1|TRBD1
TGCAGCGTTGAAGGGGACAGGGTCAATGAGCAGTTCTTC
CSVEGDRVNEQFF
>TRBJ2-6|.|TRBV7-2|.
TGTGCCAGCAGCTTAGGCAGCGGATCTGGGGCCAACGTCCTGACTTTC
CASSLGSGSGANVLTF
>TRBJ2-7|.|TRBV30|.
TGTGCCTGGAGCCGACTCGGACAGTCCTACGAGCAGTACTTC
CAWSRLGQSYEQYF
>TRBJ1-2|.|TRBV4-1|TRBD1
TGCGCCAGCAGCCAAATTCTAACAGGGGCTGGCTACACCTTC
CASSQILTGAGYTF
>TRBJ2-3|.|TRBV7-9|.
TGTGCCAGCAGCTTAGACGTAGGTTTCGATACGCAGTATTTT
CASSLDVGFDTQYF
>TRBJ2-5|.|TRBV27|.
TGTGCCAGCAGTAACCTCAGGGGAGCCCAAGAGACCCAGTACTTC
CASSNLRGAQETQYF
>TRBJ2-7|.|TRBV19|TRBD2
TGTGCCAGTAGTTGGCAGACTAGCGGGAGGCAGTACGAGCAGTACTTC
CASSWQTSGRQYEQYF
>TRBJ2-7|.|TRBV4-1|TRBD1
TGCGCCAGCAGCCAACCCCGGGACAGGAAACACTACGAGCAGTACTTC
CASSQPRDRKHYEQYF
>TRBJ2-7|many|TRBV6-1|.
TGTGCCAGCAGTGAAGAGGGCCGGGGCACCTACGAGCAGTACTTC
CASSEEGRGTYEQYF
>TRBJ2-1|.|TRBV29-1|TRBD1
TGCAGCGTTGATCGGTTGACAGGGCTAAACAATGAGCAGTTCTTC
CSVDRLTGLNNEQFF
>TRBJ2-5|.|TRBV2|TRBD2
TGTGCCAGCGGGGGGGAGGTGGAGACCCAGTACTTC
CASGGEVETQYF
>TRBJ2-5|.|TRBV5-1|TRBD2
TGCGCCAGCAGCTTGGTTCTAGCGGGACGGAGAGAGACCCAGTACTTC
CASSLVLAGRRETQYF
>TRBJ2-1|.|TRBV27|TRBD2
TGTGCCAGCAGTCCGTTACTAGCGGGAGTGTACAATGAGCAGTTCTTC
CASSPLLAGVYNEQFF
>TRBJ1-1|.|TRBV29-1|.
TGCAGCGTCTACAGGCCCTTGAACACTGAAGCTTTCTTT
CSVYRPLNTEAFF
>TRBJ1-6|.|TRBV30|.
TGTGCCTGGACTAAGGGGGGGGGTTCACCCCTCCACTTT
CAWTKGGGSPLHF
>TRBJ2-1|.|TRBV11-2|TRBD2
TGTGCCAGCAGCTTAATGGTAGCGGGGGCCTCGCATGAGCAGTTCTTC
CASSLMVAGASHEQFF
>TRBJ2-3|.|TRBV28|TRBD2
TGTGCCAGCTACGCTCGCGGGAGGCAGGATACGCAGTATTTT
CASYARGRQDTQYF
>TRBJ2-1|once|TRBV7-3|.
TGTGCCAGCAGCTTAGGGGGAGCGTTCTACAATGAGCAGTTCTTC
CASSLGGAFYNEQFF
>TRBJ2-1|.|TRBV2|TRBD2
TGTGCCAGCAGTGAAGATGGGGGACTACACAATGAGCAGTTCTTC
CASSEDGGLHNEQFF
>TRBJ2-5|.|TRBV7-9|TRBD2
TGTGCCAGCAGCTTATGGCTAGCGGAAGGTCGAGAGACCCAGTACTTC
CASSLWLAEGRETQYF
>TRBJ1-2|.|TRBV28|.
TGTGCCAGCACCCGGGTGGAGGACTATGGCTACACCTTC
CASTRVEDYGYTF
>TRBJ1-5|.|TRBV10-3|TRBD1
TGTGCCATCAGTGCAGGGGGCGGCAATCAGCCCCAGCATTTT
CAISAGGGNQPQHF
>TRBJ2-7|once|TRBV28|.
TGTGCCAGCAGCGGAGGGCCCCTATCCTACGAGCAGTACTTC
CASSGGPLSYEQYF